These 24 T cell receptor beta chains were all obtained from the same sample, sequenced in a study of shared clonotypes between healthy human individuals. TCRdb's copy holds only in-frame clones and misses some; the assay was immunoSEQ multiplex PCR. The sample has around 600,000 clones, roughly 97% seen once. Sequencing was performed on naive CD4+ T cells sorted from blood. Specified subset: CD45RA+ positively selected. The receptors were gathered from a woman aged 25 to 45 in good health.

The chain uses TRBV5-4 and TRBJ2-3; maybe TRBD2 (5 bases). CDR3 length: 15 residues. Germline V gives CDR1 SGHNT, CDR2 YYREEE (reference sequence). The germline V and J ends were trimmed by 3 bases and 0 bases, with 11 bases remaining between them. This CDR3 reads CASSSKSGSTDTQYF. The CDR3 DNA reads TGTGCCAGCAGCTCAAAGTCGGGAAGCACAGATACGCAGTATTTT.

The gene calls are TRBV6-5 and TRBJ1-3; a possible D gene is TRBD1 (5 bases). Germline V gene sequence: CDR1 MNHEY, CDR2 SVGAGI. This CDR3 comprises 13 residues. Trimming removed 0 bases at V and 11 bases at J, with 11 bases between. The DNA of the CDR3 is TGTGCCAGCAGTTACTCGACCTGGGACCCCATATATTTT. Residues: CASSYSTWDPIYF.

The V call is TRBV28, the J call TRBJ1-2, with a possible D match to TRBD1 (5 bases). The CDR3 consists of 19 residues. With 6 bases removed from V and 4 bases from J, the gap between germline ends came to 30 bases. Germline V gene data show CDR1 as MDHEN and CDR2 as SYDVKM. CDR3 loop: CASRGQLGRRALEAYGYTF. The CDR3 coding sequence is TGTGCCAGCAGAGGACAACTGGGCCGGAGAGCCTTAGAGGCCTATGGCTACACCTTC.

J is TRBJ1-6 and V is TRBV10-3, with TRBD1 matching over 7 bases. The CDR3 length is 13 residues. The germline gives CDR1 ENHRY, CDR2 SYGVKD. V trimming: 7 bases; J trimming: 6 bases; junction bases outside the gene matches: 3. This CDR3 is CAIKGASNSPLHF. In DNA form, the CDR3 reads TGTGCCATCAAGGGGGCCTCTAATTCACCCCTCCACTTT.

The CDR3 spells CAWTLTGRGYGYTF. The CDR3 nucleotides are TGTGCCTGGACTTTGACAGGTAGAGGCTATGGCTACACCTTC. The gene calls are TRBV30 and TRBJ1-2, with D possibly TRBD1 on 6 matching bases. V was cut by 4 bases and J by 4 bases, with 16 bases left in between. Germline CDR1 and CDR2: GTSNPN and SVGIG (reference sequence). This CDR3 is 14 amino acids long.

V and J are TRBV11-2 and TRBJ2-1; D call uncertain. The CDR3 consists of 13 residues. Germline V lookup: CDR1 SGHAT, CDR2 FQNNGV. Trimming took off 5 bases at V and 5 bases at J, with 10 bases between the two ends. The CDR3 coding sequence is TGTGCCAGCAGCCCCTGGCGTCACAATGAGCAGTTCTTC. This sequence encodes CASSPWRHNEQFF. The entire variable domain, with the rest obtained from reference TRBV11-2 and TRBJ2-1, is as follows: EAGVAQSPRYKIIEKRQSVAFWCNPISGHATLYWYQQILGQGPKLLIQFQNNGVVDDSQLPKDRFSAERLKGVDSTLKIQPAKLEDSAVYLCASSPWRHNEQFFGPGTRLTVL.

This chain uses TRBV19 with TRBJ1-5; 8 bases agree with TRBD1. The V gene end was trimmed by 7 bases and the J gene end by 6 bases; junction bases not matched to a gene: 2. CDR1 LNHDA and CDR2 SQIVND come from the germline V gene (reference sequence). This CDR3 has 12 residues. The CDR3 reads CASTQGAQPQHF. The CDR3 DNA is TGTGCCAGTACCCAGGGGGCTCAGCCCCAGCATTTT. Full variable domain (outside the CDR3, taken from reference TRBV19 and TRBJ1-5): DGGITQSPKYLFRKEGQNVTLSCEQNLNHDAMYWYRQDPGQGLRLIYYSQIVNDFQKGDIAEGYSVSREKKESFPLTVTSAQKNPTAFYLCASTQGAQPQHFGDGTRLSIL.

This clone was counted a single time. The chain carries TRBV5-1 and TRBJ1-5; D remains ambiguous. The CDR3 has 13 amino acids. With 4 bases removed from V and 5 bases from J, the gap between germline ends came to 10 bases. From germline, CDR1 is SGHRS and CDR2 YFSETQ. CDR3 nucleotide sequence: TGCGCCAGCAGCCGCACTACGGATCAGCCCCAGCATTTT. Translated: CASSRTTDQPQHF.

The genes are TRBV6-1 and TRBJ1-2, with TRBD1 identical over 10 bases. This CDR3 comprises 14 residues. Trimming cost V 6 bases and J 2 bases; bases outside gene matches: 3. The germline CDR1 and CDR2 sequences are MNHNS and SASEGT. CDR3 DNA: TGTGCCAGCAGGAGACAGGGGGCCAACTATGGCTACACCTTC. Residues: CASRRQGANYGYTF.

The V call is TRBV4-1, the J call TRBJ2-3, with a possible D match to TRBD2 (6 bases). The CDR3 covers 17 residues. Germline V gene data show CDR1 as MGHRA and CDR2 as YSYEKL. Trimming cost V 6 bases and J 5 bases, with 24 bases left between them. The chain's CDR3 is CASSTSHLGRERDTQYF. In DNA, the CDR3 is TGCGCCAGCAGTACTAGCCATTTGGGGCGCGAGAGAGATACGCAGTATTTT.

V and J are TRBV19 and TRBJ1-2, with TRBD1 identical over 8 bases. Germline CDR1 is LNHDA and CDR2 is SQIVND (reference sequence). The CDR3 has 15 amino acids. V lost 5 bases to trimming and J lost 0 bases; unmatched junction nucleotides: 5. The CDR3 DNA is TGTGCCAGTAGTGGCCCGGACAGGGCTAACTATGGCTACACCTTC. It encodes CASSGPDRANYGYTF.

The chain recombines TRBV18 with TRBJ1-1; no definite D call. Germline V gives CDR1 KGHSH, CDR2 LQKENI. The CDR3 runs to 14 residues. With 2 bases removed from V and 1 base from J, the gap between germline ends came to 8 bases. As DNA, the CDR3 is TGTGCCAGCTCACCAGGGCGAACGAACACTGAAGCTTTCTTT. Translating it yields CASSPGRTNTEAFF.

To note about this clone: The germline gene is not matched at one end of the junction; a read error may be the cause. V gene TRBV28 combines with J gene TRBJ2-7; 7 positions agree with TRBD1. The CDR3 sequence is 14 residues long. Germline V gene data show CDR1 as MDHEN and CDR2 as SYDVKM. CDR3 residues: CASSLDRASHEQYF. CDR3 coding DNA: TGTGCCAGCAGTCTCGACAGGGCCTCCCACGAGCAGTACTTC.

The chain has TRBV14 and TRBJ2-2; D might be TRBD1 or TRBD2, each matching 5 bases. CDR3 size: 16 residues. From germline, CDR1 is SGHDN and CDR2 FVKESK. V lost 3 bases, J lost 2 bases, and 13 bases lay in between. The CDR3: CASSHTRDQNTGELFF. DNA of the CDR3: TGTGCCAGCAGCCATACCCGGGACCAAAACACCGGGGAGCTGTTTTTT.

The J gene is TRBJ1-5, the V gene TRBV10-1; perhaps TRBD1 as D (6 bases). Germline CDR1 reads WNHNN; CDR2 reads SYGVQD (reference sequence). The CDR3 length is 15 residues. Trimming stripped 4 bases from V and 4 bases from J, with 14 bases between. DNA of the CDR3: TGCGCCAGCAGTGCCGGACAGCGTAATAATCAGCCCCAGCATTTT. Translating gives CASSAGQRNNQPQHF.

The chain joins TRBV27 to TRBJ2-3; the match to TRBD1 covers 9 bases. The CDR3 length is 15 residues. Per germline, CDR1 MNHEY and CDR2 SMNVEV (reference sequence). The trim removed 5 bases at V and 1 base at J, leaving 4 bases unmatched. The DNA of the CDR3 is TGTGCCAGCAGTCCCTGGACAGGGGGCACAGATACGCAGTATTTT. This sequence encodes CASSPWTGGTDTQYF.

The chain carries TRBV2 and TRBJ2-1; 9 bases line up with TRBD1. The CDR3 sequence is 16 residues long. The V segment lost 2 bases and the J segment 8 bases; nucleotides outside the gene matches: 10. CDR1 SNHLY and CDR2 FYNNEI come from the germline V gene. In nucleotides, the CDR3 is TGTGCCAGCAGTGAAAGTTCTGGGACAGGGAGGGATGAGCAGTTCTTC. Protein product: CASSESSGTGRDEQFF.

Regarding this clone: Its ends do not fully match the called genes, so a read error is possible. The chain carries TRBV7-8 and TRBJ2-1, with 10 positions matching TRBD2. The CDR3 totals 14 residues. Germline loops: CDR1 SGHVS, CDR2 FQNEAQ. The DNA of the CDR3 is TGTGCCAGCAGCCTAGCGGGGGATTACAATGAGCAGTTCTTC. Translating it yields CASSLAGDYNEQFF.

This chain uses TRBV7-2 with TRBJ2-1; 14 bases line up with TRBD2. V shed 1 base and J 10 bases; nucleotides not matched to a gene: 6. This CDR3 has 16 residues. Germline loops: CDR1 SGHTA, CDR2 FQGNSA. CDR3 loop: CASSLGPGLAGEEQFF. The DNA for the CDR3 is TGTGCCAGCAGCTTAGGGCCGGGACTAGCGGGAGAAGAGCAGTTCTTC.

This chain connects TRBV27 to TRBJ1-4; D possibly corresponds to TRBD1 (5 bases). The V gene's germline CDR1 is MNHEY and CDR2 SMNVEV (reference sequence). V gave up 6 bases and J gave up 8 bases, with 13 bases separating them. The CDR3 contains 13 residues. CDR3 DNA sequence: TGTGCCAGCAGGAGCAGGGCCCTAGAAAAACTGTTTTTT. The encoded protein is CASRSRALEKLFF.

The chain uses TRBV28 and TRBJ2-1; 9 bases match TRBD2. The germline V gene has CDR1 MDHEN and CDR2 SYDVKM. This CDR3 has 17 residues. Trimming removed 5 bases from V and 2 bases from J; junction bases left unmatched: 10. DNA for the CDR3: TGTGCCAGCAGTCTCTTGTGGGCTAGCGGGACCTACAATGAGCAGTTCTTC. This translates into CASSLLWASGTYNEQFF.

The J gene is TRBJ2-1, the V gene TRBV7-9; TRBD2 agrees at 15 bases. There are 16 residues in the CDR3. Trimming cost V 4 bases and J 8 bases; bases outside gene matches: 6. Germline-derived CDR1 and CDR2 are SEHNR and FQNEAQ (reference sequence). This chain's CDR3 is CASSSRTSGRGDEQFF. DNA for the CDR3: TGTGCCAGCAGCTCCCGGACTAGCGGGAGGGGAGATGAGCAGTTCTTC.

This rearrangement joins TRBV4-1 to TRBJ2-7; the D gene is possibly TRBD2 (5 bases). CDR3 length equals 16 residues. Per the germline V gene, CDR1 is MGHRA and CDR2 is YSYEKL. Deletions cut 4 bases from V and 0 bases from J, with 16 bases between. The CDR3 spells CASSRTTGLNSYEQYF. The CDR3 DNA follows: TGCGCCAGCAGCCGCACCACCGGACTGAACTCCTACGAGCAGTACTTC.

The count of this clone is one. This chain links TRBV11-2 with TRBJ2-5; the match to TRBD2 covers 12 bases. With 5 bases clipped from V and 5 bases from J, the junction kept 6 bases outside the gene matches. The CDR3 covers 15 residues. Germline CDR1 SGHAT, CDR2 FQNNGV. CDR3 residues: CASSPLAGGPETQYF. DNA for the CDR3: TGTGCCAGCAGCCCCCTAGCGGGAGGGCCGGAGACCCAGTACTTC.